What follows are 5 T cell receptor beta chains derived from one specimen sequenced in a study of CD8 T cells in ankylosing spondylitis. Each CDR3 protein gets one entry after TCRdb re-called the 5' RACE reads with MiXCR. This table holds 200,000 or so distinct CDR3 sequences, under 15% found once. The material sequenced was blood, either unsorted or a sorted T cell fraction (not recorded which). The receptors derive from a female donor with ankylosing spondylitis or in good health (not recorded which).

On this clonotype: A read error may be the cause here, since a much bigger clone is one base away. This chain joins TRBV20-1 and TRBJ2-3; no firm D call. Germline CDR1 is DFQATT and CDR2 is SNEGSKA (reference sequence). This CDR3 region has 13 residues. CDR3 residues: CNASFWGTDTQYF. CDR3 DNA: TGCAATGCTAGTTTCTGGGGTACAGATACGCAGTATTTT.

This clonotype was observed at least ten times. V and J are TRBV4-1 and TRBJ2-1; D might be TRBD2 (6 bases). The CDR3 has 16 residues. With 3 bases removed from V and 12 bases from J, the gap between germline ends came to 24 bases. CDR1 MGHRA and CDR2 YSYEKL come from the germline V gene. CDR3 in amino acids: CASSHPGSPKNGGQFF. CDR3 bases: TGCGCCAGCAGCCACCCCGGGTCACCCAAGAACGGGGGGCAGTTCTTC.

At least ten counts were recorded for this clonotype. The J gene is TRBJ1-1, the V gene TRBV9, with D possibly being TRBD1 (6 bases). CDR1 is SGDLS and CDR2 is YYNGEE in the germline V gene. Trimming took off 4 bases at V and 1 base at J, with 14 bases between the two ends. The length of the CDR3 is 15 residues. As DNA, the CDR3 is TGTGCCAGCAGCCCCTTAGGGGGGGCGAACACTGAAGCTTTCTTT. It specifies CASSPLGGANTEAFF.

This clonotype was found many times. This chain links TRBV24-1 with TRBJ2-7; D is possibly TRBD1 (6 bases). Between the trimmed V and J ends, which lost 7 bases and 0 bases, there was a span of 9 bases. The CDR3 has 13 residues. In germline, CDR1 is KGHDR, CDR2 SFDVKD. CDR3 nucleotide sequence: TGTGCCACCAGGGGACACCTCTCCTACGAGCAGTACTTC. Translated, it gives CATRGHLSYEQYF.

This chain connects TRBV4-3 to TRBJ2-1; D gene unclear. This CDR3 comprises 15 residues. Looked up from germline, CDR1 is LGHNA and CDR2 is YSLEER. Trimming cost V 4 bases and J 3 bases, with 13 bases left between them. CDR3 in amino acids: CASSPQPDGYNEQFF. The CDR3 DNA reads TGCGCCAGCAGCCCCCAGCCCGACGGCTACAATGAGCAGTTCTTC.